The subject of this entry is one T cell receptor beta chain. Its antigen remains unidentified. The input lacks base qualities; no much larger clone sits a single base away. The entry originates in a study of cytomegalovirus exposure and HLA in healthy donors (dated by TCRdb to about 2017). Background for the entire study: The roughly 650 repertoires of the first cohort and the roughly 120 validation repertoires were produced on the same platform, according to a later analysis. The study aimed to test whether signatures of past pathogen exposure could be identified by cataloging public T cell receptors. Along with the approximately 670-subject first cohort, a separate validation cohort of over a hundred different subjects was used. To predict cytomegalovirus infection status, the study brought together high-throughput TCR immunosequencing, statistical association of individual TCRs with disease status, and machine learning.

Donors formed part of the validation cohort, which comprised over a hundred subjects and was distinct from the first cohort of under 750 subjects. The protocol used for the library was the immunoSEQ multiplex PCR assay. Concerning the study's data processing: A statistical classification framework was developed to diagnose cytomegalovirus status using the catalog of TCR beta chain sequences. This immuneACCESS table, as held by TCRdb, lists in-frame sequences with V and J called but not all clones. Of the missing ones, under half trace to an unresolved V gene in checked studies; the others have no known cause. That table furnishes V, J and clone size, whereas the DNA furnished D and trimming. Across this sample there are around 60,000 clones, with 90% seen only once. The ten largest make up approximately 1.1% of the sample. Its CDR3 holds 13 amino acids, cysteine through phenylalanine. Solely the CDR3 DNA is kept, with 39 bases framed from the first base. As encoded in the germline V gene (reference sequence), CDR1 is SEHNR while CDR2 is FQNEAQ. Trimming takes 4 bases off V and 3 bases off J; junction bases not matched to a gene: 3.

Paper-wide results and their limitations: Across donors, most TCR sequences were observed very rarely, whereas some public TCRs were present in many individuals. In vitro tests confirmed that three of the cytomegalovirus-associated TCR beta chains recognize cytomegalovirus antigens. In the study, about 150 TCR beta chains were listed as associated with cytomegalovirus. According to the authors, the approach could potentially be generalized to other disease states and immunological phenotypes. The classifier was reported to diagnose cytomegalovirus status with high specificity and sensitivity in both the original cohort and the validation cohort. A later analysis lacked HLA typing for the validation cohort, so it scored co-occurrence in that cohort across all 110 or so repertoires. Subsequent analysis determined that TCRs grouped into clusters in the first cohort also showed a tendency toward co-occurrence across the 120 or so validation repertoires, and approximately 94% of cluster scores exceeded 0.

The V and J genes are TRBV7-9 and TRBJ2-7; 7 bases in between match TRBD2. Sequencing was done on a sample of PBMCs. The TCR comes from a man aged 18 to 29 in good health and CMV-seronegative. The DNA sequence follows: TGTGCCAGCAGCTCGGGACTATTCTACGAGCAGTACTTC. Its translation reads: CASSSGLFYEQYF.